Sequencing of this T cell receptor beta chain was carried out in a study of blood T cell repertoires in COVID-19. Study summary: The samples span acute and convalescent COVID-19 from the United States, Italy and Spain. Sources were T cells, B-cell-depleted T cells, or PBMCs; the material itself was cDNA or gDNA.

V trimming: 4 bases; J trimming: 7 bases; junction bases outside the gene matches: 9. The CDR3 covers 15 residues. CDR1 is MDHEN and CDR2 is SYDVKM in the germline V gene. This clone was picked up a small number of times. As originally analysed: Reference gene primer amplification in the assay estimated nucleated cell counts. Repertoires were generated with immunoSEQ multiplex PCR, while TCRdb's copy carries only in-frame clones and drops some. That table gives V, J and clone size, and the DNA gave D and trimming. The table records under 200,000 clones, more than 80% of them present only once. The origin of this receptor is a man aged 50-59 years with acute or convalescent COVID-19. The rearrangement joins TRBV28 to TRBJ1-2; 10 bases line up with TRBD1. Sequencing was done on a sample of peripheral blood. CDR3 protein: CASSSSGTGVGGYTF. CDR3 in DNA: TGTGCCAGCAGTTCTTCCGGGACAGGGGTTGGTGGCTACACCTTC.